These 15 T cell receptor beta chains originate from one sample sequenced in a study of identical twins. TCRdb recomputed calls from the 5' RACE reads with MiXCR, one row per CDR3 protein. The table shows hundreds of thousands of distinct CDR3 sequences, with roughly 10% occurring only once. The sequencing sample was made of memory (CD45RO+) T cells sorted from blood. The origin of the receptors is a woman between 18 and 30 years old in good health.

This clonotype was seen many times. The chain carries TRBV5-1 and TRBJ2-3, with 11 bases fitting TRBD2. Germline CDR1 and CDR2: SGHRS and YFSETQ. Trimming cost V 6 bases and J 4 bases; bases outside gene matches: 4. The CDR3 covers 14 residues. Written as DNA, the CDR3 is TGCGCCAGCACCAATAGCGGGGGGGCAGATACGCAGTATTTT. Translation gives CASTNSGGADTQYF. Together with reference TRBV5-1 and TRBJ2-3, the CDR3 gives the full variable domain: KAGVTQTPRYLIKTRGQQVTLSCSPISGHRSVSWYQQTPGQGLQFLFEYFSETQRNKGNFPGRFSGRQFSNSRSEMNVSTLELGDSALYLCASTNSGGADTQYFGPGTRLTVL.

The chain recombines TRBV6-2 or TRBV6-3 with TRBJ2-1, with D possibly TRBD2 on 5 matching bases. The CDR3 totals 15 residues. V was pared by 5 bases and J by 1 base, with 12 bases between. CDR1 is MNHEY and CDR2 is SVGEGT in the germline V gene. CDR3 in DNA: TGTGCCAGCAGTCTAGCCCGGGTTTCCTACAATGAGCAGTTCTTC. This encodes CASSLARVSYNEQFF.

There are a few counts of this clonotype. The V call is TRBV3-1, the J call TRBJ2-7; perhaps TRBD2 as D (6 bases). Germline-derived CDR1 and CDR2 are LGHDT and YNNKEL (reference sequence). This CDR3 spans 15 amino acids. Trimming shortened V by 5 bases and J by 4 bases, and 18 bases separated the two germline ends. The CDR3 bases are TGTGCCAGCAGCTGGGGAGGACTTCTCCGGTACGAGCAGTACTTC. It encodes CASSWGGLLRYEQYF.

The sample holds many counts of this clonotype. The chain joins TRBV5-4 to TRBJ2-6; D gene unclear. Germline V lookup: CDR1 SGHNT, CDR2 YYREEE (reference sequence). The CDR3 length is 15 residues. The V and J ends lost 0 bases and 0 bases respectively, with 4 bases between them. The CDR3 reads CASSLGFSGANVLTF. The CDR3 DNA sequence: TGTGCCAGCAGCTTGGGATTCTCTGGGGCCAACGTCCTGACTTTC.

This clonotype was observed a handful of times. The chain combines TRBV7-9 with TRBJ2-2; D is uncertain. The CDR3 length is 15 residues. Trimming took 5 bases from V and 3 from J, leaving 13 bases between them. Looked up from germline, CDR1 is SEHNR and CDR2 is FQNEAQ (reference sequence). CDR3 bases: TGTGCCAGCAGCCCGCCCCCCAGCGACACCGGGGAGCTGTTTTTT. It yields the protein CASSPPPSDTGELFF. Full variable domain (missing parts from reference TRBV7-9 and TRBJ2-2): DTGVSQNPRHKITKRGQNVTFRCDPISEHNRLYWYRQTLGQGPEFLTYFQNEAQLEKSRLLSDRFSAERPKGSFSTLEIQRTEQGDSAMYLCASSPPPSDTGELFFGEGSRLTVL.

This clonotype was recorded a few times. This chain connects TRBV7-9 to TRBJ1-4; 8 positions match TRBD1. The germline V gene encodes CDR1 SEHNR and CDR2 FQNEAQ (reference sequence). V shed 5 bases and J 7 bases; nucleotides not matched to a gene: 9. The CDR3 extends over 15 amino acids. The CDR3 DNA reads TGTGCCAGCAGCCTAGGGACAGGCGGAAGTGAAAAACTGTTTTTT. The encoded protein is CASSLGTGGSEKLFF.

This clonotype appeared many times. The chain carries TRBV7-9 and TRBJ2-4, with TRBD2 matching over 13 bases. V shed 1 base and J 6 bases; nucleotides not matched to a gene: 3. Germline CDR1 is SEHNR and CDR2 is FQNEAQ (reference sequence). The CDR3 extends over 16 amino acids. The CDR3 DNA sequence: TGTGCCAGCAGCTTAGGACTAGCGGGGGGCATAAACATTCAGTACTTC. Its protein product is CASSLGLAGGINIQYF.

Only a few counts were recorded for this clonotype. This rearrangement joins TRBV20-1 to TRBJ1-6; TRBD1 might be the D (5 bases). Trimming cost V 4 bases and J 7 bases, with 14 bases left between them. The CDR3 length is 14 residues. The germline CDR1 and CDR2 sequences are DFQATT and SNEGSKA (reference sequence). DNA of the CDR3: TGCAGTGCTATTAATCGGCCAGGGAATTCACCCCTCCACTTT. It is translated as CSAINRPGNSPLHF.

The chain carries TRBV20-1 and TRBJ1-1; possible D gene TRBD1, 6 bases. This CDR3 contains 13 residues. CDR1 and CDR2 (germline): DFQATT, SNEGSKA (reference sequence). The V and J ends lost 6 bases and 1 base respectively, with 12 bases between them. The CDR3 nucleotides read TGCAGTGCCCAGGGGAGTTGGAACACTGAAGCTTTCTTT. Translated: CSAQGSWNTEAFF.

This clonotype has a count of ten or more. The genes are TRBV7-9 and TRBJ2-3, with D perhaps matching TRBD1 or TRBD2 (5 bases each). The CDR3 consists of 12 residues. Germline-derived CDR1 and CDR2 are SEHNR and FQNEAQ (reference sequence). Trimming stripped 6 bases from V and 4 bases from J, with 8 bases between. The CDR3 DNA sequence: TGTGCCAGCAGGAGGGGCGCAGATACGCAGTATTTT. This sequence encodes CASRRGADTQYF.

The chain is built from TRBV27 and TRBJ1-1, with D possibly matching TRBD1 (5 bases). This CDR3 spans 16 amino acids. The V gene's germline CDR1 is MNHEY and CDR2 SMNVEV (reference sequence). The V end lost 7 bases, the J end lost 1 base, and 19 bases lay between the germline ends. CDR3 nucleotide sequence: TGTGCCAGCACCCAGGGTAGGGGACGGGGGAACACTGAAGCTTTCTTT. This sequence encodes CASTQGRGRGNTEAFF.

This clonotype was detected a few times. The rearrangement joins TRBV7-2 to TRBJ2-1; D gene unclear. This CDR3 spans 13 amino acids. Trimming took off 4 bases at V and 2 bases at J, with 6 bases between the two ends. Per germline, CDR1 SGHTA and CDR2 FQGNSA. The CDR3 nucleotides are TGTGCCAGCAGCTCAGAGCCCTACAATGAGCAGTTCTTC. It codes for CASSSEPYNEQFF.

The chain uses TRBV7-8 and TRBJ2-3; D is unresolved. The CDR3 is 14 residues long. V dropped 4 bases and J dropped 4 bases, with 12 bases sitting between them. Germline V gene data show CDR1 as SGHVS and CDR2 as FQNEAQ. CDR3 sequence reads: CASSYRLTPDTQYF. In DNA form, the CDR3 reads TGTGCCAGCAGCTACCGCCTCACCCCAGATACGCAGTATTTT. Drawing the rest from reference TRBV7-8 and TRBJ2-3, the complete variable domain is GAGVSQSPRYKVAKRGQDVALRCDPISGHVSLFWYQQALGQGPEFLTYFQNEAQLDKSGLPSDRFFAERPEGSVSTLKIQRTQQEDSAVYLCASSYRLTPDTQYFGPGTRLTVL.

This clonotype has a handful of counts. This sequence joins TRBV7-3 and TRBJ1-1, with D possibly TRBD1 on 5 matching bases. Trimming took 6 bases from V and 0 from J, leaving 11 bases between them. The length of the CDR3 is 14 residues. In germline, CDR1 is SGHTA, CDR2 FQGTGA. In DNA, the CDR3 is TGTGCCAGCAGACTGGGGGTGATGAACACTGAAGCTTTCTTT. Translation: CASRLGVMNTEAFF.

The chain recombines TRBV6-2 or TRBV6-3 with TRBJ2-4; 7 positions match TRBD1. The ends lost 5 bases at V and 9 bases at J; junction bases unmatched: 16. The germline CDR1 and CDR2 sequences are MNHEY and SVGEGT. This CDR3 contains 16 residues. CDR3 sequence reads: CASSETGRGRRGIQYF. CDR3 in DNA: TGTGCCAGCAGTGAGACCGGAAGGGGGCGGCGAGGCATTCAGTACTTC.